This record looks at one T cell receptor (beta chain) sequence and its context. Its target is not known. The CDR3 consists of 14 residues. Trimming cost V 3 bases and J 2 bases, with 9 bases left between them. Germline V gene lookup returns CDR1 SNHLY and CDR2 FYNNEI. This entry comes from a study of OX40 agonist ivuxolimab in advanced cancers. Across the study: People who had prior anti-PD-1, anti-PD-L1 or anti-CTLA-4 therapy could take part, and 40% had some.

This table comes from immunoSEQ multiplex PCR, and its TCRdb copy is limited to in-frame clones, with some not included. The sample has 70,000 or so clones, 85% to 90% seen once. Findings and limits, study-wide: In CD8+ T cells, expanded clones were on average more numerous than in CD4+. The CD4+ and CD8+ T cells in the blood had expanded clonally by week 6 at 0.1 to 3.0 mg/kg.

Sequencing was performed on CD4+ or CD8+ T cells sorted from blood, taken in a trial of the OX40 agonist ivuxolimab. This sequence was found in an adult with an advanced solid tumor such as melanoma, head and neck, liver or kidney cancer. The chain has TRBV2 and TRBJ2-3, with D uncertain. Here the CDR3 reads CASSEMAYTDTQYF. The CDR3 DNA follows: TGTGCCAGCAGTGAGATGGCCTACACAGATACGCAGTATTTT.